A selection of T cell receptor beta chains follows, all from one sample in a study of cytomegalovirus exposure and HLA in healthy donors. Clones were read by immunoSEQ multiplex PCR, and TCRdb kept only the in-frame ones, dropping some. The table includes approximately 24,000 clones, just under 70% detected once. The specimen sequenced was PBMCs. The receptor source for this set is a woman aged 45-60 years in good health and CMV-seronegative. CDR3s include the opening cysteine and the closing phenylalanine or tryptophan. A D gene is named only where the DNA matches it firmly. For some rows the clone size is stated as once, few or many, or as a class when expanded; others skip it.

V	size	J	D	DNA	CDR3
TRBV6-5	.	TRBJ1-2	TRBD1	TGTGCCAGCAGGAGTGACAGGGAAAAGGACTATGGCTACACCTTC	CASRSDREKDYGYTF
TRBV27	.	TRBJ2-1	.	TGTGCCAGCAGCCAATCACTCGTCGGGGGGCAGTTCTTC	CASSQSLVGGQFF
TRBV5-1	.	TRBJ1-6	.	TGCGCCAGCAGCTCCGTCCATAATTCACCCCTCCACTTT	CASSSVHNSPLHF
TRBV7-2	.	TRBJ1-5	TRBD1	TGTGCCAGCAGCGCCGACAGGGGGAATCAGCCCCAGCATTTT	CASSADRGNQPQHF
TRBV5-4	.	TRBJ2-2	TRBD2	TGTGCCAGCAGCTTGGGCCCCTTTAGCGGGAGAGGCACCGGGGAGCTGTTTTTT	CASSLGPFSGRGTGELFF
TRBV5-1	.	TRBJ1-2	TRBD1	TGCGCCAGCAGCTTGCCAGGGGGGAATGGCTACACCTTC	CASSLPGGNGYTF
TRBV25-1	.	TRBJ1-1	.	TGTGCCAGCAGTGAGGGAGTCATGAACACTGAAGCTTTCTTT	CASSEGVMNTEAFF
TRBV5-4	few	TRBJ2-1	.	TGTGCCAGCAGCTTAGGACTGGGAACATACAATGAGCAGTTCTTC	CASSLGLGTYNEQFF
TRBV5-1	.	TRBJ1-2	.	TGCGCCAGCAGCTCGTCCGGGGATAACTATGGCTACACCTTC	CASSSSGDNYGYTF
TRBV6-5	.	TRBJ1-1	.	TGTGCCAGCATCCTACCGGGCGGGACTGAAGCTTTCTTT	CASILPGGTEAFF
TRBV6-1	.	TRBJ1-2	.	TGTGCCAGCAGTGTACAGGGTTGGAACTATGGCTACACCTTC	CASSVQGWNYGYTF
TRBV5-4	.	TRBJ2-3	TRBD1	TGTGCCAGCAGCAGAACCGGGACAGGCACAGATACGCAGTATTTT	CASSRTGTGTDTQYF
TRBV6-5	.	TRBJ1-5	.	TGTGCCAGCAGTTATTCGGGGAGTCAGCCCCAGCATTTT	CASSYSGSQPQHF
TRBV6-5	.	TRBJ1-2	.	TGTGCCAGCAGTTACTCAGGAGGGAGAGATGGCTACACCTTC	CASSYSGGRDGYTF
TRBV6-5	.	TRBJ2-7	.	TGTGCCAGCAGTAACAGGGCCGAGCAGTACTTC	CASSNRAEQYF
TRBV6-5	.	TRBJ2-5	TRBD2	TGTGCCAGCTCCCGGGGGGGTTCGCGGACCCAGTACTTC	CASSRGGSRTQYF
TRBV6-5	.	TRBJ2-2	.	TGTGCCAGCAGTTACGATACGGGAACCGGGGAGCTGTTTTTT	CASSYDTGTGELFF
TRBV23-1	.	TRBJ2-7	.	TGCGCCAGCAGTCAATGGTCCAGTTACGAGCAGTACTTC	CASSQWSSYEQYF
TRBV28	.	TRBJ1-2	.	TGTGCCAGCACCAAGGGGTTTATTTACACCTTC	CASTKGFIYTF
TRBV29-1	.	TRBJ2-5	.	TGCAGCGTTGCGGGCAGGGGTAAAGAGACCCAGTACTTC	CSVAGRGKETQYF
TRBV7-2	once	TRBJ1-1	.	TGTGCCAGCAGCTCCCACACAGGGAACACTGAAGCTTTCTTT	CASSSHTGNTEAFF
TRBV27	.	TRBJ1-2	.	TGTGCCAGCAGCTACAGGGCAGGCGACTATGGCTACACCTTC	CASSYRAGDYGYTF
TRBV6-5	.	TRBJ2-5	.	TGTGCCACGGGGGTTTTGGGGATGGAGACCCAGTACTTC	CATGVLGMETQYF
TRBV28	once	TRBJ1-1	.	TGTGCCAGCAGTTTGGACAAGCTTACTGAAGCTTTCTTT	CASSLDKLTEAFF
TRBV28	.	TRBJ1-3	.	TGTGCCAGCAGTTTAAACAGTCGCACTGGAAACACCATATATTTT	CASSLNSRTGNTIYF
TRBV5-1	once	TRBJ1-2	.	TGCGCCAGCAGCCCCGGGTGGCAGGGGAGTGGCTACACCTTC	CASSPGWQGSGYTF
TRBV9	.	TRBJ2-7	TRBD2	TGTGCCAGCAGCGACATAGCGGGAGGGAACGAGCAGTACTTC	CASSDIAGGNEQYF
TRBV29-1	.	TRBJ2-2	.	TGCAGCGCTCGGGAAGGGGGTGGTAACGGGGAGCTGTTTTTT	CSAREGGGNGELFF
TRBV27	.	TRBJ2-1	TRBD2	TGTGCCAGCAGCCAACTAGCGGGAGGGTACAATGAGCAGTTCTTC	CASSQLAGGYNEQFF
TRBV28	.	TRBJ2-7	.	TGTGCCAGCAGTTCCCCGGAGGTCCGGGGCTCCTACGAGCAGTACTTC	CASSSPEVRGSYEQYF
TRBV7-6	.	TRBJ1-1	.	TGTGCCAGCAGCTTACCTCTCTCTGAAGCTTTCTTT	CASSLPLSEAFF
TRBV6-1	.	TRBJ1-6	.	TGTGCCAGCACCGTTCGCGCGGGGGCACGGTCACCCCTCCACTTT	CASTVRAGARSPLHF
TRBV6-1	.	TRBJ1-5	.	TGTGCCAGCAGTGAAGGTGTATCTGGCAATCAGCCCCAGCATTTT	CASSEGVSGNQPQHF